This T cell receptor (beta chain) comes out of a study of blood T cell repertoires in COVID-19. Some clones are missing from TCRdb's copy, which holds only in-frame ones; the method was immunoSEQ multiplex PCR. The table has some 220,000 clones, 70% to 90% seen once. The germline gives CDR1 SGDLS, CDR2 YYNGEE. V shed 3 bases and J shed 3 bases, with 16 bases lying between them. This CDR3 is 16 amino acids long. The sequence was obtained from a man aged 50-60 years who had recovered from COVID-19. This sequence joins TRBV9 and TRBJ2-1, with D possibly being TRBD2 (5 bases). Sequencing used peripheral blood. Here the CDR3 DNA reads TGTGCCAGCAGCGCTAATCCGGGGAACATCTACAATGAGCAGTTCTTC. Translated: CASSANPGNIYNEQFF. Looking up the rest from reference TRBV9 and TRBJ2-1 gives the full variable domain: DSGVTQTPKHLITATGQRVTLRCSPRSGDLSVYWYQQSLDQGLQFLIQYYNGEERAKGNILERFSAQQFPDLHSELNLSSLELGDSALYFCASSANPGNIYNEQFFGPGTRLTVL.